The text below deals with one T cell receptor (beta chain). Its specificity is not known. With 5 bases removed from V and 0 bases from J, the gap between germline ends came to 8 bases. The CDR3 is 15 residues long. CDR1 and CDR2 from the germline V gene are MNHEY and SMNVEV (reference sequence). Isolated RNA was reverse transcribed in full, so expressed TCRB transcripts were sequenced. Sequencing was performed with immunoSEQ multiplex PCR; in TCRdb, only in-frame clones are kept and a portion is missing. The sample comprises roughly 290,000 clones, over 12% of which are singletons, and less than 0.02% rests with the top ten. This sample is drawn from a study of beta chain features in type 1 diabetes. Study-level results: Patients with Type 1 diabetes showed moderately but significantly shorter TCRB CDR3s in all four CD4+ subsets.

The source material was naive CD4+ T cells from blood. This rearrangement joins TRBV27 to TRBJ2-6; unclear D gene. This clonotype was obtained from a man between 18 and 35 years old with type 1 diabetes. In nucleotides, the CDR3 is TGTGCCAGCAGTCTACAGCCCTCTGGGGCCAACGTCCTGACTTTC. This encodes CASSLQPSGANVLTF.